This TCR beta chain was documented in a study of cytomegalovirus exposure and HLA in healthy donors. Use of 60 Vbeta and 13 Jbeta primers characterized the PCR. The data were produced by immunoSEQ multiplex PCR, yet TCRdb's version contains in-frame clones alone and is incomplete. Of roughly 150,000 clones listed, about four fifths are singletons. Germline V lookup: CDR1 SNHLY, CDR2 FYNNEI. V was cut by 4 bases and J by 3 bases, with 11 bases left in between. This CDR3 region has 14 residues. The specimen was PBMCs. The receptor comes from a man in his thirties or forties in good health and CMV-seropositive. V is TRBV2 and J is TRBJ2-3, with a weak D call TRBD1 (6 bases). CDR3 region: CASSVNRVTDTQYF. The CDR3 nucleotides are TGTGCCAGCAGTGTGAACAGGGTTACAGATACGCAGTATTTT.